The clone carrying this T cell receptor (beta chain) was found a few times. Its antigen is not identified. The CDR3 has 12 amino acids. V shed 4 bases, J shed 6 bases, and the junction held 2 bases outside the gene matches. Germline CDR1 and CDR2: SQVTM and ANQGSEA. The data are from a study of identical twins. Study outcomes and limitations: Modelling underestimated the level of out-of-frame TCR alpha sharing observed in monozygotic twins.

Template switching introduced a universal primer site, and the cDNA bore unique molecular identifiers. TCRdb re-analysed the 5' RACE reads in MiXCR, keeping a single row per CDR3 protein. The data show hundreds of thousands of distinct CDR3 sequences, less than 25% seen once. This sample was also put to use in a study of T cells expressing NK-cell markers. This second report adds: The leading position in the CD3+CD56-NKG2C+ fraction of several donors also went to these clonotypes.

The sequence derives from a woman aged 18 to 35 in good health. The material sequenced was CD4+ T cells sorted from blood. V usage is TRBV29-1 and J usage is TRBJ2-2; TRBD1 matches at 7 bases. As DNA, the CDR3 is TGCAGCGTTGCGACAGGGTCCGGGGAGCTGTTTTTT. Its protein product is CSVATGSGELFF.